This T cell receptor (beta chain) appears in the sequencing data of a study of blood T cells in healthy people across ages. V was pared by 2 bases and J by 1 base, with 11 bases between. CDR3 length equals 15 residues. In germline, CDR1 is PRHDT, CDR2 FYEKMQ (reference sequence). A word on this clonotype: Its matching antigen is unknown.

Study results and caveats: Investigators treated diversity estimates from one million T cells as underestimates. Diversity was higher, and naive CD4+ cells more numerous, in long-lived donors than in aged donors.

Isolation per sample recovered at least 7 million PBMCs. Using a J-beta primer mix together with a sample-barcoded 5' primer, a second PCR was run for roughly 7 to 12 cycles. Each cDNA molecule was tagged by a template-switch adaptor that had 12 random nucleotides. One entry per CDR3 protein results from TCRdb running MiXCR on the 5' RACE reads. The sample lists hundreds of thousands of distinct CDR3 sequences; roughly 21% were seen once. The chain uses TRBV13 and TRBJ1-1; D unresolved. The receptor's source is a man between 65 and 85 years old in good health. Sequences were obtained from blood. The CDR3 reads CASSLLRQPNTEAFF. CDR3 coding DNA: TGTGCCAGCAGCTTATTGCGGCAGCCGAACACTGAAGCTTTCTTT.